This TCR beta chain was identified in a study of regulatory T cells in long-lasting Graves disease. Study-wide context: Those with persistent Graves' disease had received antithyroid drugs for over 5 years with positive TSH receptor antibodies. Study conclusions and caveats: Repertoires from persistent disease leaned toward TRBV28, TRBJ1-2 and TRBJ2-5.

After removal of 1 base from V and 4 bases from J, the junction contained 4 bases not matched to a gene. This CDR3 is 15 amino acids long. Germline V gene lookup returns CDR1 MNHEY and CDR2 SVGAGI. Stated time point: persistent/refractory GD, antithyroid drugs over 5 years with positive TRAb. Preparation of the TCR library used RNA extracted from PBMCs. Under American Thyroid Association guidelines, Graves' disease was diagnosed. Construction of TCR beta libraries relied on iRepertoire HTBI primers and on Arm-PCR targeting CDR3 regions. MiXCR, applied by TCRdb to the multiplex PCR reads, yields one record per CDR3 protein. The sample includes about 430,000 distinct CDR3 sequences, under 25% of them seen just once. About this clonotype: Its antigen is currently unknown.

This specimen consisted of peripheral blood mononuclear cells (PBMCs), obtained when the disease was refractory, from a patient treated with antithyroid drugs. This TCR was sampled from a female donor with Graves disease. The chain uses TRBV6-5 and TRBJ2-7, with 10 bases fitting TRBD1. This CDR3 is CASSYLGQGWYEQYF. The DNA of the CDR3 is TGTGCCAGCAGTTACTTGGGACAGGGGTGGTACGAGCAGTACTTC.